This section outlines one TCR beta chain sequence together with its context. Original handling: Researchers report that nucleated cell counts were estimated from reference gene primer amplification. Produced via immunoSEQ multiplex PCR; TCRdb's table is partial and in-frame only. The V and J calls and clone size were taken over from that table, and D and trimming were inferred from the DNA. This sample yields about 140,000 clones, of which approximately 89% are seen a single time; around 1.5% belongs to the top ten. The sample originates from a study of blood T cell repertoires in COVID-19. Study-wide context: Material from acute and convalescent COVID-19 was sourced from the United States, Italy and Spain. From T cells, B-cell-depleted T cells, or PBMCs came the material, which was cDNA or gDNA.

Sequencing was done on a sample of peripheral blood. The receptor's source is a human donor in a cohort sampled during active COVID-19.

CDR3 amino acids: CAWMGQGLFNEQFF. The CDR3 nucleotides are TGTGCCTGGATGGGACAGGGATTATTCAATGAGCAGTTCTTC. The chain combines TRBV30 with TRBJ2-1; 9 bases are shared with TRBD1. The V gene's germline CDR1 is GTSNPN and CDR2 SVGIG (reference sequence). The V segment lost 4 bases and the J segment 6 bases; nucleotides outside the gene matches: 7. There are 14 residues in the CDR3. The full variable domain, rest sourced from reference TRBV30 and TRBJ2-1, is SQTIHQWPATLVQPVGSPLSLECTVEGTSNPNLYWYRQAAGRGLQLLFYSVGIGQISSEVPQNLSASRPQDRQFILSSKKLLLSDSGFYLCAWMGQGLFNEQFFGPGTRLTVL.